Listed below are T cell receptor beta chains from one sample, sequenced in a study of spatial heterogeneity in lung cancer. Each CDR3 protein is one row after TCRdb ran MiXCR on the 5' RACE reads. This table has some 64,000 distinct CDR3 sequences, 8% to 9% appearing once. The sequences come from PBMCs, collected at surgery. The source of these receptors is a female donor with early-stage non-small cell lung cancer. The CDR3 runs from the conserved cysteine through the conserved F or W. The D gene is left open where the match is weak. Size is omitted from some rows. Given values are once, few, many or a class for expanded clones.

. TRBJ1-4 TRBV29-1 . CSVRRYTTNEKLFF TGCAGCGTTCGACGATACACAACTAATGAAAAACTGTTTTTT
TRBD2 TRBJ2-5 TRBV5-1 few CASSAGLAGSQETQYF TGCGCCAGCAGCGCCGGACTAGCGGGGTCACAAGAGACCCAGTACTTC
TRBD2 TRBJ2-1 TRBV24-1 many CATSESRDRLAVVYNEQFF TGTGCCACCAGTGAGTCCCGGGACAGACTAGCGGTTGTTTACAATGAGCAGTTCTTC
. TRBJ2-3 TRBV5-6 few CASYYDQGSVYTDTQYF TGTGCCAGCTACTATGACCAGGGGTCAGTCTACACAGATACGCAGTATTTT
. TRBJ1-1 TRBV2 . CASRGGGGETEAFF TGTGCCAGCAGGGGAGGAGGGGGTGAGACTGAAGCTTTCTTT
. TRBJ1-4 TRBV27 many CASLRERLFF TGTGCCAGCCTCCGAGAGCGGCTGTTTTTT
. TRBJ2-1 TRBV12-3/TRBV12-4 many CASRDSSSYNEQFF TGTGCCAGCAGGGACAGCTCCTCCTACAATGAGCAGTTCTTC
. TRBJ2-1 TRBV28 . CASSSLGNEQFF TGTGCCAGCAGCTCGCTCGGCAATGAGCAGTTCTTC
. TRBJ2-1 TRBV18 medium-sized CASSPRAEARRGEQFF TGTGCCAGCTCACCCCGAGCAGAGGCCCGAAGGGGTGAGCAGTTCTTC
TRBD2 TRBJ2-2 TRBV20-1 few CSASGQRGTSNTGELFF TGCAGTGCTAGCGGTCAGCGGGGGACCTCGAACACCGGGGAGCTGTTTTTT
. TRBJ2-5 TRBV6-5 few CASSRQGWETQYF TGTGCCAGCAGTCGCCAGGGGTGGGAGACCCAGTACTTC
. TRBJ1-4 TRBV20-1 . CSARDSVESEKLFF TGCAGTGCTAGAGACAGCGTTGAGAGTGAAAAACTGTTTTTT
TRBD1 TRBJ2-2 TRBV24-1 few CATSRQGNTGELFF TGTGCCACCAGCAGACAGGGGAACACCGGGGAGCTGTTTTTT
TRBD1 TRBJ1-1 TRBV20-1 . CSASRGLDTEAFF TGCAGTGCTAGCAGGGGGCTGGACACTGAAGCTTTCTTT
. TRBJ1-6 TRBV10-2 . CASSDRNSPLHF TGCGCCAGCAGTGACAGAAATTCACCCCTCCACTTT
TRBD2 TRBJ2-3 TRBV5-1 many CASSLAGTSGRPSTDTQYF TGCGCCAGCAGCTTGGCCGGGACTAGCGGGAGGCCTAGCACAGATACGCAGTATTTT
. TRBJ1-5 TRBV28 many CASSLDQPQHF TGTGCCAGCAGTTTAGATCAGCCCCAGCATTTT
. TRBJ2-5 TRBV2 . CASTKYGNKETQYF TGTGCCAGCACCAAGTACGGAAACAAAGAGACCCAGTACTTC
. TRBJ2-1 TRBV12-3/TRBV12-4 many CASSPGLGQQFF TGTGCCAGCAGCCCGGGACTCGGTCAGCAGTTCTTC
. TRBJ2-7 TRBV18 few CASSPGRQSSYEQYF TGTGCCAGCTCACCGGGAAGACAGAGCTCCTACGAGCAGTACTTC
TRBD1 TRBJ1-2 TRBV7-9 many CASSLQGAYGYTF TGTGCCAGCAGCCTACAGGGGGCGTATGGCTACACCTTC
. TRBJ1-1 TRBV10-1 . CASSESVNTEAFF TGCGCCAGCAGTGAGTCTGTGAACACTGAAGCTTTCTTT
. TRBJ2-3 TRBV5-1 few CASSLVDSGADTQYF TGCGCCAGCAGCTTAGTCGACAGTGGGGCAGATACGCAGTATTTT
. TRBJ1-2 TRBV3-1 many CASSQGTFGYTF TGTGCCAGCAGCCAAGGGACTTTTGGCTACACCTTC
TRBD2 TRBJ2-1 TRBV20-1 medium-sized CSARDGLAGGESEQFF TGCAGTGCTAGAGATGGCCTAGCGGGGGGTGAGAGTGAGCAGTTCTTC
TRBD2 TRBJ2-1 TRBV6-1 . CASSLAGADEQFF TGTGCCAGCAGTCTAGCGGGAGCCGATGAGCAGTTCTTC
. TRBJ1-1 TRBV3-1 once CASSQTEETEAFF TGTGCCAGCAGCCAGACTGAGGAGACTGAAGCTTTCTTT
. TRBJ1-5 TRBV20-1 few CSAPLVSEGNQPQHF TGCAGTGCTCCCCTCGTTTCGGAGGGCAATCAGCCCCAGCATTTT
. TRBJ1-2 TRBV12-3/TRBV12-4 few CASSNLQQAGYTF TGTGCCAGCAGCAACCTTCAGCAGGCAGGCTACACCTTC
. TRBJ2-3 TRBV20-1 many CSASPDGATQYF TGCAGTGCTTCCCCGGACGGTGCAACGCAGTATTTT
. TRBJ1-2 TRBV28 many CASSFEGRGWVYGYTF TGTGCCAGCAGTTTCGAGGGGAGGGGTTGGGTGTATGGCTACACCTTC
. TRBJ1-2 TRBV24-1 few CATSEGGRYGYTF TGTGCCACCAGTGAGGGGGGACGCTATGGCTACACCTTC
. TRBJ2-3 TRBV2 . CASSEGLAQSTDTQYF TGTGCCAGCAGTGAAGGATTGGCGCAGAGCACAGATACGCAGTATTTT
. TRBJ2-5 TRBV5-1 many CASSLSGTGRETQYF TGCGCCAGCAGCTTGTCCGGGACCGGGAGAGAGACCCAGTACTTC
. TRBJ1-3 TRBV15 . CATSRDSGFSGNTIYF TGTGCCACCAGCAGAGATTCGGGGTTCTCTGGAAACACCATATATTTT
. TRBJ2-5 TRBV2 many CASSPTSPLRTQYF TGTGCCAGCAGCCCTACGTCTCCTCTAAGGACCCAGTACTTC
. TRBJ1-1 TRBV6-1 few CASSVTDPTEAFF TGTGCCAGCAGTGTAACAGACCCCACTGAAGCTTTCTTT
TRBD1 TRBJ2-1 TRBV12-5 . CASGLDRGQLNEQFF TGTGCTAGTGGCCTGGACAGGGGCCAGCTTAATGAGCAGTTCTTC
TRBD2 TRBJ2-2 TRBV3-1 many CASRRVGTSANTGELFF TGTGCCAGCAGGAGAGTTGGGACTAGCGCGAACACCGGGGAGCTGTTTTTT
TRBD2 TRBJ2-3 TRBV6-6 many CASRLAGAAHTQYF TGTGCCAGCAGACTAGCGGGCGCTGCTCATACGCAGTATTTT
. TRBJ2-6 TRBV6-5 few CASSSLGFGANVLTF TGTGCCAGCAGTTCATTGGGATTTGGGGCCAACGTCCTGACTTTC
. TRBJ2-2 TRBV6-1 few CASSEAGLHTGELFF TGTGCCAGCAGTGAAGCGGGCCTCCACACCGGGGAGCTGTTTTTT
TRBD2 TRBJ2-3 TRBV6-1 . CAGQTSGGTDTQYF TGTGCCGGCCAGACTAGCGGGGGCACAGATACGCAGTATTTT
TRBD2 TRBJ2-1 TRBV5-4 . CASSSTSGGDNEQFF TGTGCCAGCAGTTCGACTAGCGGGGGGGACAATGAGCAGTTCTTC
. TRBJ2-1 TRBV11-2 many CASSLESGGVREQFF TGTGCCAGCAGCTTAGAAAGCGGAGGAGTCCGGGAGCAGTTCTTC
TRBD1 TRBJ1-2 TRBV7-2 . CASSPQTDRGSFYGYTF TGTGCCAGCAGCCCCCAGACGGACAGGGGATCCTTCTATGGCTACACCTTC
. TRBJ2-7 TRBV5-1 . CASSLQGGYEEYF TGCGCCAGCAGCTTGCAGGGGGGCTACGAGGAGTACTTC
TRBD1 TRBJ1-2 TRBV7-6 . CASSLQGAGYGYTF TGTGCCAGCAGCCTTCAGGGGGCAGGCTATGGCTACACCTTC
TRBD1 TRBJ1-5 TRBV2 many CASREDRYSNQPQHF TGTGCCAGCAGAGAGGACAGGTATAGCAATCAGCCCCAGCATTTT
. TRBJ2-2 TRBV4-1 once CASSSSPPDRDGGLFF TGCGCCAGCAGCTCCTCACCCCCCGACAGGGACGGGGGGCTGTTTTTT
TRBD1 TRBJ1-1 TRBV7-3 many CASSLSEGANAFF TGTGCCAGCAGCTTAAGTGAGGGGGCGAATGCTTTCTTT
. TRBJ1-6 TRBV28 . CASSPRHESPLHF TGTGCCAGCAGTCCCCGGCACGAATCACCCCTCCACTTT
. TRBJ2-1 TRBV7-2 many CASSSRTSNEQFF TGTGCCAGCAGCTCGCGGACCTCCAATGAGCAGTTCTTC
. TRBJ2-6 TRBV6-1 few CASRGSGANVLTF TGTGCCAGTCGGGGATCTGGGGCCAACGTCCTGACTTTC
TRBD1 TRBJ2-7 TRBV29-1 few CSVEGTGGDQQYF TGCAGCGTTGAAGGGACAGGGGGGGATCAGCAGTACTTC
. TRBJ2-2 TRBV10-2 few CASTGDPVGGELFF TGCGCCAGCACCGGAGACCCGGTAGGGGGGGAGCTGTTTTTT
. TRBJ1-6 TRBV7-9 many CASSLGRNSYNSPLHF TGTGCCAGCAGCTTAGGGCGGAACTCCTATAATTCACCCCTCCACTTT
. TRBJ1-1 TRBV27 many CASSFRGGTKPEAFF TGTGCCAGCAGTTTTCGCGGAGGGACAAAGCCCGAAGCTTTCTTT
. TRBJ1-1 TRBV6-5 many CASSYADRNTEAFF TGTGCCAGCAGTTACGCAGACAGGAACACTGAAGCTTTCTTT
TRBD1 TRBJ1-5 TRBV5-6 many CASSSGGKWNQPQHF TGTGCCAGCAGCTCAGGGGGCAAGTGGAATCAGCCCCAGCATTTT